These T cell receptor beta chains were read from a single sample in a study of blood T cell repertoires in COVID-19. Profiled with immunoSEQ multiplex PCR; TCRdb holds only in-frame clones, not every one. The sample lists around 30,000 clones, 92% occurring once. The sample consisted of peripheral blood. The source is a man aged 50-60 years with active COVID-19. Each CDR3 is given with its conserved first and last residue. The D gene is left open where the match is weak. Clone size is shown for a subset of rows, as once, few, many or a class of expanded clone.

abundance	v_gene	d_gene	j_gene	CDR3aa
NA	TRBV5-4	NA	TRBJ1-2	CASSSGGLDYGYTF
few	TRBV6-1	TRBD2	TRBJ2-2	CASSDLAGEVGELFF
NA	TRBV7-9	NA	TRBJ1-2	CASSLGAGANGYTF
few	TRBV9	NA	TRBJ1-1	CASSVSQNTEAFF
NA	TRBV28	NA	TRBJ1-5	CASSPTRSRTNQPQHF
NA	TRBV28	NA	TRBJ1-3	CAIGPGVFSGNTIYF
NA	TRBV15	TRBD1	TRBJ1-1	CATSRPGTGGTEAFF
NA	TRBV10-3	TRBD1	TRBJ1-2	CAISESEGAIYGYTF
NA	TRBV5-1	NA	TRBJ2-5	CASSRDTPKETQYF
NA	TRBV14	NA	TRBJ2-3	CASSWGDPTDTQYF
NA	TRBV4-1	TRBD2	TRBJ2-3	CASSQMGTSGGAGDTQYF
once	TRBV12-5	TRBD1	TRBJ2-2	CASAKQGGLGELFF
NA	TRBV28	NA	TRBJ2-6	CASSFKSGGSSFSGANVLTF
NA	TRBV7-2	TRBD2	TRBJ2-3	CASTPTGRGGTDTQYF
once	TRBV13	NA	TRBJ1-4	CASSPASGEKLFF
few	TRBV24-1	TRBD2	TRBJ2-1	CATSDPRVAGGEQFF
NA	TRBV7-2	TRBD2	TRBJ2-7	CASSLFAGGAYEQYF
NA	TRBV7-3	NA	TRBJ2-1	CASSSNRVGEQFF
once	TRBV7-2	NA	TRBJ1-1	CASSLLPGTGSEAFF
NA	TRBV7-8	NA	TRBJ2-1	CASSLGVLSSYNEQFF
NA	TRBV7-2	TRBD1	TRBJ2-1	CASSLVTGAIQWEQFF
NA	TRBV4-1	NA	TRBJ2-3	CASSQTGQKRPDTQYF
NA	TRBV7-3	TRBD1	TRBJ2-2	CASSLTGTGANTGELFF
NA	TRBV11-3	NA	TRBJ2-7	CASSLLGTQEYF
NA	TRBV27	NA	TRBJ2-7	CASSLSSQDYLSYEQYF
once	TRBV6-6	NA	TRBJ1-1	CASSYPSVTEAFF
once	TRBV5-8	TRBD1	TRBJ1-2	CASSPRGTGTNTF
NA	TRBV4-1	TRBD1	TRBJ1-1	CASSRQGGVYTEAFF
NA	TRBV10-1	TRBD1	TRBJ2-1	CASSELDRGNEQFF
NA	TRBV2	TRBD1	TRBJ1-5	CASRSGQNQPQHF
once	TRBV11-3	TRBD2	TRBJ2-3	CASSLPVAGGLADTQYF
NA	TRBV6-4	NA	TRBJ2-3	CASSDSSRDMDTQYF
NA	TRBV2	NA	TRBJ1-1	CASSVFRPNTEAFF
NA	TRBV7-9	NA	TRBJ1-1	CASSRQGWAFF
NA	TRBV18	TRBD1	TRBJ2-5	CASSPRDRDQETQYF
NA	TRBV7-9	NA	TRBJ1-1	CASSLTQGSTEAFF
NA	TRBV6-6	NA	TRBJ2-7	CASSKQGSGVYEQYF
NA	TRBV19	TRBD2	TRBJ2-4	CASSMEAGARGSIQYF
NA	TRBV5-1	TRBD2	TRBJ2-2	CASSLTSGGPNTGELFF
NA	TRBV4-1	NA	TRBJ2-2	CASSQDPGMLPGELFF
NA	TRBV6-5	TRBD1	TRBJ1-3	CAVQDRGFSGNTIYF
NA	TRBV7-9	NA	TRBJ1-1	CASSSGPTEAFF
NA	TRBV19	NA	TRBJ1-1	CASSRTWTEAFF
NA	TRBV18	TRBD2	TRBJ2-3	CASSPLGLAGTTDTQYF
NA	TRBV4-1	TRBD1	TRBJ1-1	CASSEGTATLGAFF
NA	TRBV5-4	TRBD2	TRBJ2-1	CASSLEIAGGSYNEQFF
NA	TRBV7-9	TRBD1	TRBJ1-2	CASSLRGGQGNLYGYTF
NA	TRBV2	TRBD1	TRBJ1-2	CASSEAGTALNYGYTF
NA	TRBV5-1	NA	TRBJ2-3	CASSLGTPTDTQYF
NA	TRBV7-2	NA	TRBJ2-7	CASSYTQTGSYEQYF